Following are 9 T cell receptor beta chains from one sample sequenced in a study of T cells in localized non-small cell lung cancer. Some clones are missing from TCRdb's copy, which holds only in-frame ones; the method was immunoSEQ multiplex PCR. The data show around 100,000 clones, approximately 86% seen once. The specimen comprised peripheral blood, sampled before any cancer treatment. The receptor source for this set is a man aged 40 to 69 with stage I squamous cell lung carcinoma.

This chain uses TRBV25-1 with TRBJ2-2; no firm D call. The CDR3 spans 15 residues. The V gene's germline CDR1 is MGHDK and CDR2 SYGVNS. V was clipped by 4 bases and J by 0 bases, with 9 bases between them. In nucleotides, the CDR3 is TGTGCCAGCAGTGGTTGGCGGTCGAACACCGGGGAGCTGTTTTTT. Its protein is CASSGWRSNTGELFF.

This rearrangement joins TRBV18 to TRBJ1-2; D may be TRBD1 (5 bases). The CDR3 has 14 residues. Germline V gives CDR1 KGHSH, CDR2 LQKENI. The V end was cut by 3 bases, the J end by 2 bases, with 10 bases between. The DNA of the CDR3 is TGTGCCAGCTCACCGGACAAGGTGAACTATGGCTACACCTTC. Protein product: CASSPDKVNYGYTF.

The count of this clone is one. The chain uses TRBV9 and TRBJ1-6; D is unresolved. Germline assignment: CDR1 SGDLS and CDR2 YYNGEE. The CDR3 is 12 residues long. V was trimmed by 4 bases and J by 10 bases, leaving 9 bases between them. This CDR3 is CASSTPESPLHF. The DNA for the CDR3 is TGTGCCAGCAGCACCCCGGAGTCACCCCTCCACTTT.

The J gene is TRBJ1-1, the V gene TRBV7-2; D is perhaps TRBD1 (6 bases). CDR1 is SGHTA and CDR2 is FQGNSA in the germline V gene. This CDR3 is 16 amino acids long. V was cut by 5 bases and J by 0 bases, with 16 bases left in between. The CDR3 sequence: CASSSRRQALNTEAFF. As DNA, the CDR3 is TGTGCCAGCAGCAGTCGGAGACAGGCTTTGAACACTGAAGCTTTCTTT.

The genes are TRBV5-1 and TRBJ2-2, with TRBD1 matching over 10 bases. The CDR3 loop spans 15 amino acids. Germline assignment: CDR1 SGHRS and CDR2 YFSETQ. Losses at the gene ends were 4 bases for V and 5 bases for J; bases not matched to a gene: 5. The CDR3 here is CASSTGQGSTGELFF. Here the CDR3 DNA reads TGCGCCAGCAGCACGGGACAGGGGAGTACCGGGGAGCTGTTTTTT.

The CDR3 bases are TGTGCCAGCAGGACTAGTGGCACCGGGGAGCTGTTTTTT. Protein: CASRTSGTGELFF. The genes are TRBV2 and TRBJ2-2; tentative D call: TRBD2 (6 bases). V was trimmed by 6 bases and J by 4 bases, leaving 9 bases between them. The germline V gene has CDR1 SNHLY and CDR2 FYNNEI. The CDR3 consists of 13 residues.

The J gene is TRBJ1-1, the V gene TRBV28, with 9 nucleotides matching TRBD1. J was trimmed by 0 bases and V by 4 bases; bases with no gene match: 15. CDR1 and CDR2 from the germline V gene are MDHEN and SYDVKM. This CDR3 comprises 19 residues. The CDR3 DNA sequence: TGTGCCAGCAGTTCACGGACAGGGGTAAGAGGGGATATGAACACTGAAGCTTTCTTT. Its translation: CASSSRTGVRGDMNTEAFF.

CDR3 nucleotide sequence: TGTGCCAGCAGTCCACGGGACAGGGTGTTCTATGGCTACACCTTC. Residues: CASSPRDRVFYGYTF. V and J are TRBV28 and TRBJ1-2; 9 bases fit TRBD1. J lost 4 bases, V lost 5 bases, and 8 bases had no gene match. The CDR3 spans 15 residues. CDR1 MDHEN and CDR2 SYDVKM come from the germline V gene.

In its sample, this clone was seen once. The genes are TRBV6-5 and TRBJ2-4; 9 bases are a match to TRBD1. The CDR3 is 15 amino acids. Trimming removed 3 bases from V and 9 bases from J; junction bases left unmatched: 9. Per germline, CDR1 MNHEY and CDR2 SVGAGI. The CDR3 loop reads CASSYLQGARSIQYF. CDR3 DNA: TGTGCCAGCAGTTATCTACAGGGGGCGCGGAGCATTCAGTACTTC.